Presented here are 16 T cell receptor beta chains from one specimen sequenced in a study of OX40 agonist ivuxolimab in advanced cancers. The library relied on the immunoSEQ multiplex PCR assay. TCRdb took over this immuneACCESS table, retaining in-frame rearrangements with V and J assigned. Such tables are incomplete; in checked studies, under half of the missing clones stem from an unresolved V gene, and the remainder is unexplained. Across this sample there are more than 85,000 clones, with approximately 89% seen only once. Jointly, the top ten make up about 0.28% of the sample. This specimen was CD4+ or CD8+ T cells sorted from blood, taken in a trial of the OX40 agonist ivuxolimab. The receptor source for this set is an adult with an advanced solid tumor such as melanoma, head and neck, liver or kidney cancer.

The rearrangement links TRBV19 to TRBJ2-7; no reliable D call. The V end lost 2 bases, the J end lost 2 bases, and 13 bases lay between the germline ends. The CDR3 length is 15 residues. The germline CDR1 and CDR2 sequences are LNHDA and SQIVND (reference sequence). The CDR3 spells CASSIRLLGAYEQYF. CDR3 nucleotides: TGTGCCAGTAGTATAAGGCTCCTAGGCGCCTACGAGCAGTACTTC.

The CDR3 here is CASMGSLGPPYEQYF. The DNA for the CDR3 is TGTGCCAGTATGGGGTCTCTGGGGCCCCCCTACGAGCAGTACTTC. This sequence joins TRBV19 and TRBJ2-7, with a weak D call TRBD1 (5 bases). Germline V gene data show CDR1 as LNHDA and CDR2 as SQIVND (reference sequence). V was cut by 7 bases and J by 2 bases, with 18 bases left in between. The CDR3 consists of 15 residues.

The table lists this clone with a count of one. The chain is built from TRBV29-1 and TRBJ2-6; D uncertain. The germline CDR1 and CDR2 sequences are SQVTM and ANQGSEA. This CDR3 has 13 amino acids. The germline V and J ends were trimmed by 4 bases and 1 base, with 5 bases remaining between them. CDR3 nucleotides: TGCAGCGTTGCGAAATCTGGGGCCAACGTCCTGACTTTC. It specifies CSVAKSGANVLTF.

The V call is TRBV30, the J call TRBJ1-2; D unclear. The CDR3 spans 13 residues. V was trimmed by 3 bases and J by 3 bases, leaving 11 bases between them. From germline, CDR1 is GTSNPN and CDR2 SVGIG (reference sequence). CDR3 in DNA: TGTGCCTGGAGATTCGGGAGAGACTATGGCTACACCTTC. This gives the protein CAWRFGRDYGYTF. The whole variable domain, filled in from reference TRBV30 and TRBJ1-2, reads SQTIHQWPATLVQPVGSPLSLECTVEGTSNPNLYWYRQAAGRGLQLLFYSVGIGQISSEVPQNLSASRPQDRQFILSSKKLLLSDSGFYLCAWRFGRDYGYTFGSGTRLTVV.

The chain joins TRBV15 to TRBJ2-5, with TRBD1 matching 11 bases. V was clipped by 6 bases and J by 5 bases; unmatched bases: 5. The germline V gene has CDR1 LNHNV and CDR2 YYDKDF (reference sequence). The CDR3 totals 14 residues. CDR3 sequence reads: CATSRDRGAETQYF. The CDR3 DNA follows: TGTGCCACCAGTAGGGACAGGGGGGCCGAGACCCAGTACTTC.

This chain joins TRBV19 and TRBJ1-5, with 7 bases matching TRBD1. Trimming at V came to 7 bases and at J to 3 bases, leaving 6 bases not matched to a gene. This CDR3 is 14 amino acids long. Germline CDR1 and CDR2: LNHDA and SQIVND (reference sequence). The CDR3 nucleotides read TGTGCCAGTAACTCGGGACAGATCAATCAGCCCCAGCATTTT. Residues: CASNSGQINQPQHF.

The CDR3 DNA reads as TGTGCCAGCAGCGTGACAGGGGCAGCCACTGAAGCTTTCTTT. Its protein product is CASSVTGAATEAFF. The V and J genes are TRBV9 and TRBJ1-1, with 8 nucleotides matching TRBD1. The CDR3 contains 14 residues. Germline V gene sequence: CDR1 SGDLS, CDR2 YYNGEE. V dropped 2 bases and J dropped 4; count of bases not matched to a gene: 4.

Written as DNA, the CDR3 is TGTGCCAGCAGCTTATTTACAGATCCCAATCAGCCCCAGCATTTT. This translates into CASSLFTDPNQPQHF. This chain joins TRBV7-2 and TRBJ1-5; unclear D gene. The V end lost 2 bases, the J end lost 3 bases, and 11 bases lay between the germline ends. The CDR3 consists of 15 residues. Germline CDR1 is SGHTA and CDR2 is FQGNSA.

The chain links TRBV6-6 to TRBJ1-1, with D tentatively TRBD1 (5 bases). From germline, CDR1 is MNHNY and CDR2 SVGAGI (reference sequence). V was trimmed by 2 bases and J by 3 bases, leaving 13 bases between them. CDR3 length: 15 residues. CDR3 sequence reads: CASSYERQGDTEAFF. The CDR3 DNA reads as TGTGCCAGCAGTTACGAGAGGCAGGGAGACACTGAAGCTTTCTTT.

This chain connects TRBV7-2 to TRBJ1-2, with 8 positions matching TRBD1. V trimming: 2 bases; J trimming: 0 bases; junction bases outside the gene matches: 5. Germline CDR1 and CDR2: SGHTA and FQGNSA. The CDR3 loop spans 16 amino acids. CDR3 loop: CASSLRLGQANYGYTF. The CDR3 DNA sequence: TGTGCCAGCAGCTTAAGACTGGGACAGGCTAACTATGGCTACACCTTC.

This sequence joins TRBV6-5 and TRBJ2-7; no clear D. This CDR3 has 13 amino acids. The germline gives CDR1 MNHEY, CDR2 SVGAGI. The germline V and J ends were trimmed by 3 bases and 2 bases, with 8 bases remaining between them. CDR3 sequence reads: CASSYELAYEQYF. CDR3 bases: TGTGCCAGCAGTTATGAGTTAGCCTACGAGCAGTACTTC.

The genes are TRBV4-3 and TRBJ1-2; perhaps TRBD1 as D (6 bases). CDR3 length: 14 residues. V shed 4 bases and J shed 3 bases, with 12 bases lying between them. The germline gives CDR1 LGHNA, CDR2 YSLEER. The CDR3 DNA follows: TGCGCCAGCAGCCGAAAGGGGGGAGACTATGGCTACACCTTC. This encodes CASSRKGGDYGYTF.

The CDR3 nucleotides are TGTGCCAGCAGTGCCTCAGGGAGTAGGGTCTATGGCTACACCTTC. This translates into CASSASGSRVYGYTF. J is TRBJ1-2 and V is TRBV6-6, with a tentative D call TRBD1 (5 bases). Between the trimmed V and J ends, which lost 5 bases and 4 bases, there was a span of 17 bases. The CDR3 contains 15 residues. From germline, CDR1 is MNHNY and CDR2 SVGAGI (reference sequence).

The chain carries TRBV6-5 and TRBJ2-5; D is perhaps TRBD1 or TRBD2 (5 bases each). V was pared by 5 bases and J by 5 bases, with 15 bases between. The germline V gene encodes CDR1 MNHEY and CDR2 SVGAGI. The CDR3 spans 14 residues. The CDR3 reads CASSRGRRAETQYF. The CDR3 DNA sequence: TGTGCCAGCAGTAGGGGACGACGGGCGGAGACCCAGTACTTC.

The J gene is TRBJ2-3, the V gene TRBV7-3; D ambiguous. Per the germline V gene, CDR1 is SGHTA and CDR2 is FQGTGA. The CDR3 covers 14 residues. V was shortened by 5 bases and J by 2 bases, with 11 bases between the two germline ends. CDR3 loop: CASSPRLNTDTQYF. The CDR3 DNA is TGTGCCAGCAGCCCCCGGCTGAACACAGATACGCAGTATTTT.

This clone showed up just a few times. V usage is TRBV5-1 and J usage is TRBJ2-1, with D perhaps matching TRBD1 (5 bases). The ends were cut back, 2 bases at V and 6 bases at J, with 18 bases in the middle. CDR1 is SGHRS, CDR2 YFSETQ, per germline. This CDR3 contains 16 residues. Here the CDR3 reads CASSLPTATPGNEQFF. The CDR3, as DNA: TGCGCCAGCAGCTTACCGACAGCCACTCCTGGCAATGAGCAGTTCTTC.